This is a list of T cell receptor beta chains from one sample in a study of shared clonotypes between healthy human individuals. Profiling relied on immunoSEQ multiplex PCR, and the TCRdb table lists in-frame clones only, not all of them. The profile shows roughly 410,000 clones, just over 95% of them singletons. The material sequenced was memory CD8+ T cells sorted from blood. The receptor set was obtained from a man between 25 and 39 years old in good health. The CDR3 runs from the conserved cysteine through the conserved F or W. Fields, in order: V gene, clone size, D gene, J gene, CDR3 protein, CDR3 DNA. D genes are given only for firm matches. Clone size is shown for a subset of rows, as once, few, many or a class of expanded clone.

>TRBV7-9|-|-|TRBJ2-5
CASSLDSIQETQYF
TGTGCCAGCAGCCTTGACAGCATCCAAGAGACCCAGTACTTC
>TRBV30|-|TRBD1|TRBJ1-2
CAWRSTGGRSYTF
TGTGCCTGGAGGTCTACAGGGGGAAGGAGCTACACCTTC
>TRBV11-2|-|-|TRBJ2-2
CASSFRDTGELFF
TGTGCCAGCAGCTTTAGAGACACCGGGGAGCTGTTTTTT
>TRBV11-2|-|-|TRBJ2-7
CASSLGDGGHYEQYF
TGTGCCAGCAGCTTAGGAGATGGCGGGCACTACGAGCAGTACTTC
>TRBV10-1|-|-|TRBJ2-2
CASGDTGELFF
TGCGCCAGCGGAGACACCGGGGAGCTGTTTTTT
>TRBV5-6|-|-|TRBJ2-5
CASRDTSQSSTQYF
TGTGCCAGCAGAGATACTAGTCAGAGCTCGACCCAGTACTTC
>TRBV25-1|-|-|TRBJ1-1
CASRWGNTEAFF
TGTGCCAGCAGATGGGGGAACACTGAAGCTTTCTTT
>TRBV5-1|-|TRBD1|TRBJ1-2
CASSGSGTAYLYGYTF
TGCGCCAGCAGCGGATCCGGGACAGCTTACCTCTATGGCTACACCTTC
>TRBV5-1|-|-|TRBJ2-7
CASSLALYPQYF
TGCGCCAGCAGCTTGGCCTTATATCCCCAGTACTTC
>TRBV5-1|-|TRBD2|TRBJ2-1
CASRLAYNEQFF
TGCGCCAGCAGACTAGCGTACAATGAGCAGTTCTTC
>TRBV5-1|-|-|TRBJ2-5
CASSLGGGQETQYF
TGCGCCAGCAGCTTAGGGGGAGGGCAAGAGACCCAGTACTTC
>TRBV10-3|-|TRBD2|TRBJ2-1
CAISESLADSYNEQFF
TGTGCCATCAGTGAGTCCCTAGCGGACTCCTACAATGAGCAGTTCTTC
>TRBV11-2|-|-|TRBJ2-5
CASSEARGRETQYF
TGTGCCAGCAGCGAGGCCCGGGGAAGAGAGACCCAGTACTTC
>TRBV1|-|-|TRBJ2-7
CTSNQKDFPSYEQYF
TGCACCAGCAACCAGAAGGACTTCCCGTCCTACGAGCAGTACTTC
>TRBV19|-|-|TRBJ2-4
CASSIDRNGNIQYF
TGTGCCAGTAGTATAGATCGTAACGGTAACATTCAGTACTTC
>TRBV19|-|TRBD2|TRBJ2-1
CASSKNSGRSYNEQFF
TGTGCCAGTAGTAAAAATAGCGGGAGGTCCTACAATGAGCAGTTCTTC
>TRBV5-4|-|-|TRBJ2-3
CASSLAEAECTDTQYF
TGTGCCAGCAGCTTGGCGGAGGCGGAGTGCACAGATACGCAGTATTTT
>TRBV7-2|-|-|TRBJ1-2
CASSPWTEIYGYTF
TGTGCCAGCAGCCCTTGGACAGAGATCTATGGCTACACCTTC
>TRBV10-3|-|-|TRBJ2-1
CAISGDLTATSSYNEQFF
TGTGCCATCAGTGGGGATCTTACAGCGACAAGCTCCTACAATGAGCAGTTCTTC
>TRBV29-1|-|-|TRBJ2-2
CSVELDRVNTGELFF
TGCAGCGTTGAATTGGACAGAGTGAACACCGGGGAGCTGTTTTTT
>TRBV5-6|-|-|TRBJ2-3
CASSLGRSTDTQYF
TGTGCCAGCAGCTTGGGTAGGAGCACAGATACGCAGTATTTT
>TRBV2|-|TRBD2|TRBJ2-3
CASSGGVAGPDTQYF
TGTGCCAGCAGTGGGGGGGTAGCGGGCCCAGATACGCAGTATTTT
>TRBV4-1|once|TRBD2|TRBJ2-7
CASSQETAGGPYEQYF
TGCGCCAGCAGCCAAGAAACAGCGGGAGGGCCTTACGAGCAGTACTTC
>TRBV28|-|TRBD1|TRBJ1-1
CASSFWTGGWEAFF
TGTGCCAGCAGTTTCTGGACAGGGGGCTGGGAAGCTTTCTTT
>TRBV6-1|-|TRBD1|TRBJ2-7
CASALDRISYEQYF
TGTGCCAGCGCTTTGGACAGGATTTCTTACGAGCAGTACTTC
>TRBV27|-|-|TRBJ2-2
CASRGQNTGELFF
TGTGCCAGCAGGGGACAGAACACCGGGGAGCTGTTTTTT
>TRBV30|-|TRBD1|TRBJ2-2
CAWSVETGGSGELFF
TGTGCCTGGAGTGTGGAGACAGGGGGGTCCGGGGAGCTGTTTTTT
>TRBV6-5|-|-|TRBJ2-1
CASSNPPYNEQFF
TGTGCCAGCAGCAACCCCCCCTACAATGAGCAGTTCTTC
>TRBV6-1|-|TRBD1|TRBJ1-2
CASSEVTGTYGYTF
TGTGCCAGCAGTGAGGTGACAGGGACCTATGGCTACACCTTC
>TRBV30|-|-|TRBJ1-5
CAWSEQGNQPQHF
TGTGCCTGGAGTGAACAGGGCAATCAGCCCCAGCATTTT
>TRBV28|-|TRBD1|TRBJ1-2
CASSPPSRNTGGKNYGYTF
TGTGCCAGCAGTCCACCTTCCCGTAATACAGGGGGGAAGAACTATGGCTACACCTTC
>TRBV6-1|-|TRBD2|TRBJ2-3
CASKIAGGSTDTQYF
TGTGCCAGCAAAATAGCGGGAGGGAGCACAGATACGCAGTATTTT
>TRBV18|-|-|TRBJ2-6
CASSPLYSSGANVLTF
TGTGCCAGCTCACCTTTATATTCATCTGGGGCCAACGTCCTGACTTTC
>TRBV28|once|-|TRBJ2-7
CASSLGHPGAYEQYF
TGTGCCAGCAGTTTAGGACATCCCGGCGCCTACGAGCAGTACTTC
>TRBV19|-|-|TRBJ2-1
CASRHGTYNEQFF
TGTGCCAGTAGGCACGGGACCTACAATGAGCAGTTCTTC
>TRBV13|-|-|TRBJ2-5
CASSVTREQETQYF
TGTGCCAGCAGCGTAACCCGGGAACAAGAGACCCAGTACTTC
>TRBV30|-|-|TRBJ1-4
CAWSVWPFATNEKLFF
TGTGCCTGGAGTGTTTGGCCCTTCGCGACTAATGAAAAACTGTTTTTT
>TRBV5-4|-|TRBD1|TRBJ2-7
CASSSRDRVYEQYF
TGTGCCAGCAGCTCCCGGGACAGGGTCTACGAGCAGTACTTC
>TRBV4-2|-|TRBD1|TRBJ1-2
CASSPQGDYGYTF
TGTGCCAGCAGCCCACAGGGGGATTATGGCTACACCTTC
>TRBV2|-|-|TRBJ1-4
CASSEGTGGPDEKLFF
TGTGCCAGCAGTGAAGGGACGGGCGGACCGGACGAAAAACTGTTTTTT
>TRBV6-5|-|-|TRBJ1-2
CASSYFGGGTLYGYTF
TGTGCCAGCAGTTACTTTGGGGGGGGGACACTCTATGGCTACACCTTC
>TRBV11-2|-|TRBD2|TRBJ2-1
CASSLYAGGVEQFF
TGTGCCAGCAGCTTATACGCGGGAGGGGTTGAGCAGTTCTTC
>TRBV2|once|-|TRBJ2-7
CASSARGKDEQYF
TGTGCCAGCAGTGCCAGGGGAAAAGACGAGCAGTACTTC
>TRBV28|few|TRBD1|TRBJ2-7
CASSLGTGGYEQYF
TGTGCCAGCAGTTTGGGGACAGGGGGCTACGAGCAGTACTTC
>TRBV6-1|-|-|TRBJ2-7
CASSLTAGRYEQYF
TGTGCCAGCAGCCTCACAGCGGGTCGCTACGAGCAGTACTTC
>TRBV6-5|-|TRBD1|TRBJ1-2
CASRTTGRDVGYTF
TGTGCCAGCAGGACGACAGGGAGGGACGTTGGCTACACCTTC
>TRBV27|-|TRBD2|TRBJ2-5
CASSPRTTSGQETQYF
TGTGCCAGCAGCCCTAGAACGACTAGCGGCCAAGAGACCCAGTACTTC
>TRBV6-5|-|TRBD1|TRBJ2-1
CASSYVAQGRNEQFF
TGTGCCAGCAGTTACGTCGCACAGGGGAGAAATGAGCAGTTCTTC
>TRBV4-1|once|-|TRBJ2-2
CASSQDSDNAINTGELFF
TGCGCCAGCAGCCAAGATTCCGACAACGCTATCAACACCGGGGAGCTGTTTTTT
>TRBV2|-|-|TRBJ1-2
CASSGRTGSNYGYTF
TGTGCCAGCAGTGGACGTACAGGTTCAAACTATGGCTACACCTTC
>TRBV19|-|TRBD2|TRBJ2-3
CASSILAGVTDTQYF
TGTGCCAGTAGTATTCTAGCGGGAGTCACAGATACGCAGTATTTT
>TRBV29-1|few|TRBD2|TRBJ2-1
CSVRGRFVDEQFF
TGCAGCGTTCGCGGGAGGTTCGTAGATGAGCAGTTCTTC
>TRBV5-5|-|TRBD1|TRBJ1-5
CASSLGQGGGNQPQHF
TGTGCCAGCAGCTTGGGGCAGGGGGGAGGCAATCAGCCCCAGCATTTT
>TRBV27|once|TRBD1|TRBJ1-5
CASSFRTGDQPQHF
TGTGCCAGCAGTTTCCGGACAGGGGATCAGCCCCAGCATTTT
>TRBV4-2|-|-|TRBJ2-1
CASSQDRPAAYNEQFF
TGTGCCAGCAGCCAAGATCGACCTGCGGCCTACAATGAGCAGTTCTTC
>TRBV7-3|-|TRBD2|TRBJ2-1
CASSVTSGGYNEQFF
TGTGCCAGCAGCGTCACTAGCGGAGGGTACAATGAGCAGTTCTTC
>TRBV6-4|-|TRBD2|TRBJ2-7
CASSEGGGGEQYF
TGTGCCAGCAGTGAGGGCGGCGGGGGCGAGCAGTACTTC
>TRBV7-9|-|-|TRBJ2-1
CASSLVWEQFF
TGTGCCAGCAGCTTGGTCTGGGAGCAGTTCTTC